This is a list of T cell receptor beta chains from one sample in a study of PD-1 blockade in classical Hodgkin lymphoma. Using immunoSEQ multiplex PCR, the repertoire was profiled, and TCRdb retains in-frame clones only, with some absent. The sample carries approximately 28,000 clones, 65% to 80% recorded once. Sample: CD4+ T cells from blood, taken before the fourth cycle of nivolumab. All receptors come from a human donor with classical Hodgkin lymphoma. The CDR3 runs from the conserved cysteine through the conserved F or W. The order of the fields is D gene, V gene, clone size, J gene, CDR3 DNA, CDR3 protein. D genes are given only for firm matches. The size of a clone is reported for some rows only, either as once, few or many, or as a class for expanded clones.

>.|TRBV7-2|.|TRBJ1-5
TGTGCCAGCAGCCAGAGGCAGGCGTTGACCCAGCATTTT
CASSQRQALTQHF
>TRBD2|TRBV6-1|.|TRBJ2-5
TGTGCCACCACTCAGGGACTAACCTTCCAAGAGACCCAGTACTTC
CATTQGLTFQETQYF
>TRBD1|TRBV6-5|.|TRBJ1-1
TGTGCCAGCAGTACCGACAGGGGGGCGAACACTGAAGCTTTCTTT
CASSTDRGANTEAFF
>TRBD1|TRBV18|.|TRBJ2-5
TGTGCCAGCTCACCACCGACAGGGGGCCTATCGGCGACCCAGTACTTC
CASSPPTGGLSATQYF
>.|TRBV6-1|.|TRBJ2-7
TGTGCCAGCAGCCCAAGGGGGGCCCAATCCTACGAGCAGTACTTC
CASSPRGAQSYEQYF
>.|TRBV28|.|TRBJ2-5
TGTGCCAGCAGTTCCGGCCGGAGAGAGACCCAGTACTTC
CASSSGRRETQYF
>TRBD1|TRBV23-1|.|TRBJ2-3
TGCGCCAGCAGTCAATCGGAAGGGAGACAGGGAACGCAGTATTTT
CASSQSEGRQGTQYF
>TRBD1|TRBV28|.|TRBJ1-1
TGTGCCAGCAGTTTCCAGGACAGGTTGAACACTGAAGCTTTCTTT
CASSFQDRLNTEAFF
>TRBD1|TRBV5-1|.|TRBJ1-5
TGCGCCAGCAGCTTGGATCCGGGACAGGGACCTCAGCCCCAGCATTTT
CASSLDPGQGPQPQHF
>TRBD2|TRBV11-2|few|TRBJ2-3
TGTGCCAGCAGCTTGACCGGGCGGGGAGGGGATACGCAGTATTTT
CASSLTGRGGDTQYF
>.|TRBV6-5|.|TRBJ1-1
TGTGCCAGCAGTTACGTCGTTGGGGGCACTGAAGCTTTCTTT
CASSYVVGGTEAFF
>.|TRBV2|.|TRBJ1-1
TGTGCCAGCACTTCGAGGGCTGAAGCTTTCTTT
CASTSRAEAFF
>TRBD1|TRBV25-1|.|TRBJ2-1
TGTGCCAGCAGTGAACTCCCGGGACAGGGGGCTCATGAGCAGTTCTTC
CASSELPGQGAHEQFF
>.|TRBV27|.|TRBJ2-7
TGTGCCAGCAGTTTATACACTTCCTACGAGCAGTACTTC
CASSLYTSYEQYF
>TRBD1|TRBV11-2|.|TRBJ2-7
TGTGCCAGCAGCTGGAGCACAGGGGACCCCTACGAGCAGTACTTC
CASSWSTGDPYEQYF
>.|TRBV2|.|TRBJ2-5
TGTGCCAGCAGTGACACAGTACAAGAGACCCAGTACTTC
CASSDTVQETQYF
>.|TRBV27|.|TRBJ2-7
TGTGCCAGCAGTGCCTCGAGCACGTACGAGCAGTACTTC
CASSASSTYEQYF
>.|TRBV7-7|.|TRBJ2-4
TGTGCTAGCAGCTCGAGGGACGGGGGCATTCAGTACTTC
CASSSRDGGIQYF
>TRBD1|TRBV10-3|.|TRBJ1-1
TGTGCCATCAGCATGACAGGGGGGAACACTGAAGCTTTCTTT
CAISMTGGNTEAFF
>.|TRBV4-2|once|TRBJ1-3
TGTGCCAGCAGGGTGGGCGATGCTGGAAACACCATATATTTT
CASRVGDAGNTIYF
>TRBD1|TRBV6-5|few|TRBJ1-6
TGTGCCAGCAGTTACCTTTACAGGGGTAATTCACCCCTCCACTTT
CASSYLYRGNSPLHF
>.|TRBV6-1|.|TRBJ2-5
TGTGCCAACAGTGAAGGTCCGGCGGATCAAGAGACCCAGTACTTC
CANSEGPADQETQYF
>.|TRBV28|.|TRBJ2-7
TGTGCCAGCAGTTTATACCGGTTAGGGCAGTACTTC
CASSLYRLGQYF
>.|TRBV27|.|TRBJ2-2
TGTGCCAGCAGTTTGGGGGGTCCACTCGACGGCGGGGAGCTGTTTTTT
CASSLGGPLDGGELFF
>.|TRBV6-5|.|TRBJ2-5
TGTGCCAGCAGTTACTCTGGGACGGCCCAAGAGACCCAGTACTTC
CASSYSGTAQETQYF
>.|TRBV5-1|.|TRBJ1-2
TGCGCCAGCAGCTTGGGAGGCGGGTTTGGCTACACCTTC
CASSLGGGFGYTF
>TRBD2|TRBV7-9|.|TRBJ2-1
TGTGCCAGCAGCTTAACGGGGACTAGCGGGAAAAGGAATGAGCAGTTCTTC
CASSLTGTSGKRNEQFF
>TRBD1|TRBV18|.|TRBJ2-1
TGTGCCAGCTCACCCGGGACAGGGCACGATGAGCAGTTCTTC
CASSPGTGHDEQFF
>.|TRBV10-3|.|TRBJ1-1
TGTGCCATCAGTGAGTTGACAGGCATGAACACTGAAGCTTTCTTT
CAISELTGMNTEAFF
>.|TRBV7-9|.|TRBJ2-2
TGTGCCAGCAGCCGTCAATGGGGGAACACCGGGGAGCTGTTTTTT
CASSRQWGNTGELFF
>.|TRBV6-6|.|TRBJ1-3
TGTGCCAGCAGTTTGGCATCCTCTGGAAACACCATATATTTT
CASSLASSGNTIYF
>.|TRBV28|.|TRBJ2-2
TGTGCCAGCAGTTTTCTCATTAACACCGGGGAGCTGTTTTTT
CASSFLINTGELFF
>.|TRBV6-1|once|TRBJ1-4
TGTGCCAGCAGTGAGGCAGGAACTAATGAAAAACTGTTTTTT
CASSEAGTNEKLFF
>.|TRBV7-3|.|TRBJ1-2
TGTGCCAGCAAACCAACCGGGACTGATCTCTATGGCTACACCTTC
CASKPTGTDLYGYTF
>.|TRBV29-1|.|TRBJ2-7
TGCAGCGTATACAGGCCATTAACCTACGAGCAGTACTTC
CSVYRPLTYEQYF
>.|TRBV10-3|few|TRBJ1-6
TGTGCCATCAGCGCCTATAATTCACCCCTCCACTTT
CAISAYNSPLHF
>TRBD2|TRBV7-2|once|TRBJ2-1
TGTGCCAGCAGCTTATCCGCAATCGGACTAGCGGGAGATGAGCAGTTCTTC
CASSLSAIGLAGDEQFF
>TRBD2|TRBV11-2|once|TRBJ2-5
TGTGCCAGCAGCTTAGTGAGACTAGCGGGTCGGGAGACCCAGTACTTC
CASSLVRLAGRETQYF
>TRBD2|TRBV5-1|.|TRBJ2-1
TGCGCCAGCAGCTCACTAGCGGGGGTTTCCTACAATGAGCAGTTCTTC
CASSSLAGVSYNEQFF
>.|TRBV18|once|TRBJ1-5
TGTGCCAGCTCACTGGGCCAGGATAGCAATCAGCCCCAGCATTTT
CASSLGQDSNQPQHF
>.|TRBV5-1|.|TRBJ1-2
TGCGCCAGCAGCTTGAATAGGGATGGCTACACCTTC
CASSLNRDGYTF
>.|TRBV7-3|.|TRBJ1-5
TGTGCCAGCAGCCCCCAGGGCATCCTTCAGCCCCAGCATTTT
CASSPQGILQPQHF
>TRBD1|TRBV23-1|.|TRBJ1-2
TGCGCCAGCAGTCAATCTTTACCGCCATTGGACAGGGTAAACTATGGCTACACCTTC
CASSQSLPPLDRVNYGYTF
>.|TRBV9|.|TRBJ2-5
TGTGCCAGCAGCGTAGAAGGGGCAGAGACCCAGTACTTC
CASSVEGAETQYF
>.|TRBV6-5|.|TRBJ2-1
TGTGCCAGCAGGATTCCCCCCGGCAATGAGCAGTTCTTC
CASRIPPGNEQFF
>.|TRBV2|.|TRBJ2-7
TGTGCCACCCGACTGGATAGGGACGAGCAGTACTTC
CATRLDRDEQYF
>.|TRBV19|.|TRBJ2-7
TGTGCCAGTAGTATAGATCTAGAAGGCTACGAGCAGTACTTC
CASSIDLEGYEQYF
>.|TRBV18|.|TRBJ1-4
TGTGCCAGCTCGCAACCCTCCCGGGGGAGGGAAAAACTGTTTTTT
CASSQPSRGREKLFF
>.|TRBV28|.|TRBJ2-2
TGTGCCAGCAGTTTATTCCCAGGGGAAACCTACACCGGGGAGCTGTTTTTT
CASSLFPGETYTGELFF